This TCR beta chain was documented in a study of control samples from healthy donors and cancer patients. Assay: immunoSEQ multiplex PCR; the TCRdb copy retains only in-frame clones and omits some. The table shows 100,000 to 150,000 clones, with more than 80% occurring only once. V lost 8 bases, J lost 9 bases, and 11 bases lay in between. Germline V CDR1 and CDR2: MNHEY, SVGAGI. The CDR3 consists of 11 residues. The chain is built from TRBV6-5 and TRBJ2-1; a weak D match, TRBD2 (7 bases). Sequenced material: blood. The TCR was taken from a man in his forties or fifties in good health. The CDR3 bases are TGTGCCAGCGGGGGGGCGGGTGAGCAGTTCTTC. Amino acid sequence: CASGGAGEQFF.